Listed below are T cell receptor beta chains from one sample, sequenced in a study of cytomegalovirus exposure and HLA in healthy donors. Clones were sequenced by immunoSEQ multiplex PCR, and TCRdb holds only the in-frame ones, with some missing. The data show 150,000 to 200,000 clones, with about 70% seen just once and 1.8% held by the top ten. The sequencing sample was made of PBMCs. Source of these receptors: a woman under 40 in good health and CMV-seronegative. The CDR3 runs from the conserved cysteine through the conserved F or W. D genes are given only for firm matches. Size values are once, few and many counts, or a class for expanded clones, and some rows have none.

CDR3nt | CDR3aa | d_gene | j_gene | v_gene | abundance
TGTGCCACCAAAGGAGAAACAGGGTTCTTAGGGTATGACACTGAAGCTTTCTTT | CATKGETGFLGYDTEAFF | NA | TRBJ1-1 | TRBV15 | NA
TGTGCTAGTGGTTTAGTCGGCTCTGGGGCCAACGTCCTGACTTTC | CASGLVGSGANVLTF | NA | TRBJ2-6 | TRBV12-5 | NA
TGTGCCAGCAGCTTAGAAAGTGGCAGGGTCTATGGCTACACCTTC | CASSLESGRVYGYTF | NA | TRBJ1-2 | TRBV7-9 | once
TGTGCCATCAGTCTCCGGGACAGGGGAGGAGATACGCAGTATTTT | CAISLRDRGGDTQYF | TRBD1 | TRBJ2-3 | TRBV10-3 | NA
TGTGCCAGCAGCTTAGGCGGGAGAACATACATTCAGTACTTC | CASSLGGRTYIQYF | TRBD2 | TRBJ2-4 | TRBV7-9 | few
TGTGCCAGCAGCGTGGACAGGGGGCCTGGAAACACCATATATTTT | CASSVDRGPGNTIYF | TRBD1 | TRBJ1-3 | TRBV5-4 | NA
TGTGCCAGCAGTTCCCGGACAGGGGTAATAGCTAACTATGGCTACACCTTC | CASSSRTGVIANYGYTF | TRBD1 | TRBJ1-2 | TRBV27 | NA
TGTGCCTGGAGTACAGGGGGCCGAGTGCCCCAGCATTTT | CAWSTGGRVPQHF | TRBD1 | TRBJ1-5 | TRBV30 | NA
TGTGCCAGCAGTGACAGTAACTACGAGCAGTACTTC | CASSDSNYEQYF | NA | TRBJ2-7 | TRBV2 | NA
TGTGCCAGCAGTTTAGGACAGGGGGCCGACTATGGCTACACCTTC | CASSLGQGADYGYTF | TRBD1 | TRBJ1-2 | TRBV27 | NA
TGTGCCAGCAGGGGTAGACAGGGACCCTCCTACGAGCAGTACTTC | CASRGRQGPSYEQYF | TRBD1 | TRBJ2-7 | TRBV2 | NA
TGTGCCAGCTCACGTGCGGGACTAGCGGGCAGCTACGAGCAGTACTTC | CASSRAGLAGSYEQYF | TRBD2 | TRBJ2-7 | TRBV18 | NA
TGTGCCAGCAGCTATCCAGCGGGAGACAAAATCAAAACCTACGAGCAGTACTTC | CASSYPAGDKIKTYEQYF | TRBD2 | TRBJ2-7 | TRBV7-6 | NA
TGTGCCAGCAGTTATACAACAGGGTCCGAGCAGTACTTC | CASSYTTGSEQYF | NA | TRBJ2-7 | TRBV27 | NA